Many counts were recorded for the clone carrying this TCR beta chain. Its target is not known. The data are from a study of cytomegalovirus exposure and HLA in healthy donors. Points from the study as a whole: Follow-up analysis seemed to connect common viral pathogens with several of the most significant clusters identified.

PCR amplification relied on 60 Vbeta primers (plus 13 Jbeta primers). The method was immunoSEQ multiplex PCR; TCRdb's version includes in-frame clones alone and lacks a portion of them. The table includes about 89,000 clones, around 71% detected once. Looked up from germline, CDR1 is MGHDK and CDR2 is SYGVNS. J gave up 5 bases and V 5 bases, and 14 bases lay outside the gene matches. The CDR3 runs 16 residues. The sequencing sample was made of PBMCs. The rearrangement links TRBV25-1 to TRBJ2-5; 7 bases fit TRBD2. This TCR came from a man younger than 40 in good health and CMV-seronegative. CDR3 loop: CASSPRGGSSGETQYF. In DNA, the CDR3 is TGTGCCAGCAGTCCCCGGGGAGGGTCGAGTGGGGAGACCCAGTACTTC.